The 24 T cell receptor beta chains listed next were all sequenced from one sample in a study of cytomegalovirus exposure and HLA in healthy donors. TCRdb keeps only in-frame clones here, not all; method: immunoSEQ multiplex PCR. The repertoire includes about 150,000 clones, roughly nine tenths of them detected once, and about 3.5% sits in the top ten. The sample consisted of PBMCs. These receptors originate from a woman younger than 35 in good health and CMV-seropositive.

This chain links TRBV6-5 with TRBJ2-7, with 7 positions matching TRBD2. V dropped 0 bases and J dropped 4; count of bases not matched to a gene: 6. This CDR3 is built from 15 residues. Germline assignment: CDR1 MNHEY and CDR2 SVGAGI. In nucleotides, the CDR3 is TGTGCCAGCAGTTACTCGGGCGGGAGTAAGTACGAGCAGTACTTC. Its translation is CASSYSGGSKYEQYF.

The CDR3 sequence is CSATSSYEQYF. The CDR3 nucleotides are TGCAGCGCGACTAGTTCCTACGAGCAGTACTTC. This chain joins TRBV29-1 and TRBJ2-7, with D possibly matching TRBD2 (6 bases). From germline, CDR1 is SQVTM and CDR2 ANQGSEA. This CDR3 contains 11 residues. V was cut by 7 bases and J by 1 base, with 8 bases left in between.

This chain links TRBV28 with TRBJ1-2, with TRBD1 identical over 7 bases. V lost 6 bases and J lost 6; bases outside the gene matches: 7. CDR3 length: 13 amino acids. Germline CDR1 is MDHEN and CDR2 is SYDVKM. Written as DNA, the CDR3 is TGTGCCAGCAGGAAACAGGGGTCGGATGGCTACACCTTC. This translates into CASRKQGSDGYTF.

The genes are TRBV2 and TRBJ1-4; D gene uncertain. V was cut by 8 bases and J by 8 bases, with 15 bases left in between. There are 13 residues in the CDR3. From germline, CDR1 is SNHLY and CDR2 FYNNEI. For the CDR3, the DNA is TGTGCCAGCGGAGGGCTCCTAGGGGAAAAACTGTTTTTT. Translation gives CASGGLLGEKLFF.

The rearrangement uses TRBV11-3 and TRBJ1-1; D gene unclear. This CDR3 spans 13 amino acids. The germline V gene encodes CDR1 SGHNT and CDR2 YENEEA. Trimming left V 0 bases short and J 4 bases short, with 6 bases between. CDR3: CASSLDGPTEAFF. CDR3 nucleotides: TGTGCCAGCAGCTTAGATGGCCCCACTGAAGCTTTCTTT.

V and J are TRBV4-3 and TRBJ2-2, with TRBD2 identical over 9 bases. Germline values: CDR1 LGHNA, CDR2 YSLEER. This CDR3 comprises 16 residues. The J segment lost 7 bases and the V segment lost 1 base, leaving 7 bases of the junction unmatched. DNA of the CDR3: TGCGCCAGCAGCCAAGCGGCGGGAGGGCCCATCGGGGAGCTGTTTTTT. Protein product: CASSQAAGGPIGELFF.

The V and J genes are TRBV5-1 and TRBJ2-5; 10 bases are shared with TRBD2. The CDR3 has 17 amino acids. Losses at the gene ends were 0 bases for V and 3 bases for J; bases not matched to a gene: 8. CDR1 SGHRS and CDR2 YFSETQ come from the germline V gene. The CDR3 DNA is TGCGCCAGCAGCTTGGCCTTGGGACTAGCGCTCAAAGAGACCCAGTACTTC. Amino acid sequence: CASSLALGLALKETQYF.

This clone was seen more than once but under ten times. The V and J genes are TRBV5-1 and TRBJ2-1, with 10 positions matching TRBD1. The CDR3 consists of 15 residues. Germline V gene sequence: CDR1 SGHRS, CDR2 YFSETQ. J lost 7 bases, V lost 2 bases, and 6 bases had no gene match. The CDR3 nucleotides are TGCGCCAGCAGCTTTCGGACAGGGGGTAAAAATGAGCAGTTCTTC. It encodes CASSFRTGGKNEQFF.

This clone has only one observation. CDR3 DNA sequence: TGCGCCAGCAGCCTAGGGACTAGCGGAGACTACAATGAGCAGTTCTTC. Its translation: CASSLGTSGDYNEQFF. The V and J genes are TRBV4-3 and TRBJ2-1, with TRBD2 identical over 11 bases. Trimming at V came to 4 bases and at J to 3 bases, leaving 5 bases not matched to a gene. CDR1 and CDR2 from the germline V gene are LGHNA and YSLEER. The CDR3 sequence is 16 residues long.

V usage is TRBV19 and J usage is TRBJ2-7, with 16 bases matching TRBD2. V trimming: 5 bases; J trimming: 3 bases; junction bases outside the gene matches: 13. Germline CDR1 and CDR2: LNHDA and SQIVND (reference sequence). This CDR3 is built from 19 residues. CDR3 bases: TGTGCCAGTAGTCCCACTCCCGGGACTAGCGGGAGGGTGAGCTACGAGCAGTACTTC. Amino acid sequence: CASSPTPGTSGRVSYEQYF.

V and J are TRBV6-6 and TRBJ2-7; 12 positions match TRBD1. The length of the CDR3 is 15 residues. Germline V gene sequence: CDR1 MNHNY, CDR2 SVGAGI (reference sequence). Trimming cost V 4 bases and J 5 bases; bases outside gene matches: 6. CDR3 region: CASSSSGQGANEQYF. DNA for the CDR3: TGTGCCAGCAGTTCCTCGGGACAGGGGGCGAACGAGCAGTACTTC.

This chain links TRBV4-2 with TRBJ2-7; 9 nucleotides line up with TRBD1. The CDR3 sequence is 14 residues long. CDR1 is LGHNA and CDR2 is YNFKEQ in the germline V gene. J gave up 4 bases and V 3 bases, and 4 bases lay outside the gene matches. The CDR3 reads CASSHRDRAYEQYF. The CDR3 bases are TGTGCCAGCAGCCACCGGGACAGGGCATACGAGCAGTACTTC.

Here the CDR3 reads CASSPRGLAGAYEQYF. As DNA, the CDR3 is TGTGCCAGCAGCCCCCGAGGTCTAGCGGGAGCCTACGAGCAGTACTTC. This chain links TRBV11-3 with TRBJ2-7; 10 bases match TRBD2. CDR3 size: 16 residues. CDR1 SGHNT and CDR2 YENEEA come from the germline V gene. V gave up 5 bases and J gave up 2 bases; unmatched junction bases: 9. The entire variable domain, with the rest obtained from reference TRBV11-3 and TRBJ2-7, is as follows: EAGVVQSPRYKIIEKKQPVAFWCNPISGHNTLYWYLQNLGQGPELLIRYENEEAVDDSQLPKDRFSAERLKGVDSTLKIQPAELGDSAVYLCASSPRGLAGAYEQYFGPGTRLTVT.

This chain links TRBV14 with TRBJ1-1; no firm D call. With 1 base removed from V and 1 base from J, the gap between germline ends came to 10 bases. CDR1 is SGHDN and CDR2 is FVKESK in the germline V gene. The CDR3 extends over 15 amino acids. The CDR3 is CASSQVRERNTEAFF. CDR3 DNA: TGTGCCAGCAGCCAAGTACGGGAGAGGAACACTGAAGCTTTCTTT.

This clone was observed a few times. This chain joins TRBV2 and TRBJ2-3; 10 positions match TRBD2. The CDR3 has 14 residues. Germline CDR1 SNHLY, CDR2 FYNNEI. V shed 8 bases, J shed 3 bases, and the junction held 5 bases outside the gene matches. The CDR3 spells CASLRTSGTDTQYF. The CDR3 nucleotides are TGTGCCAGCCTACGGACTAGCGGTACAGATACGCAGTATTTT.

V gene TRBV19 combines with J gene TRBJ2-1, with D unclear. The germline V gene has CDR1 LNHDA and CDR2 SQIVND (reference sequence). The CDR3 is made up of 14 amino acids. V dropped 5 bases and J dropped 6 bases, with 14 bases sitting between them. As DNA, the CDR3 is TGTGCCAGTAGTCCTACTACCTCCAGCAATGAGCAGTTCTTC. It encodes CASSPTTSSNEQFF.

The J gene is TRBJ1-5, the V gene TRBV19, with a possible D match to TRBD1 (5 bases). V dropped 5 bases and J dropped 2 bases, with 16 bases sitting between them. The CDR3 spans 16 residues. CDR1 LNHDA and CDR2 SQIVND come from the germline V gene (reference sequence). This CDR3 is CASSVQGLAGNQPQHF. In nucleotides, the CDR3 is TGTGCCAGTAGTGTGCAGGGCTTAGCAGGCAATCAGCCCCAGCATTTT. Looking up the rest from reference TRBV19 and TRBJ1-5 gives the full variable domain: DGGITQSPKYLFRKEGQNVTLSCEQNLNHDAMYWYRQDPGQGLRLIYYSQIVNDFQKGDIAEGYSVSREKKESFPLTVTSAQKNPTAFYLCASSVQGLAGNQPQHFGDGTRLSIL.

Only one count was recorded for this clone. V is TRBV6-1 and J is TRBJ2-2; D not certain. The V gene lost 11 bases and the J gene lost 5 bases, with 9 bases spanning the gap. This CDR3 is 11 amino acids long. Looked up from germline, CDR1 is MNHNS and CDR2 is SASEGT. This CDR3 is CAGQSTGELFF. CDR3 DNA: TGTGCCGGCCAGTCAACCGGGGAGCTGTTTTTT.

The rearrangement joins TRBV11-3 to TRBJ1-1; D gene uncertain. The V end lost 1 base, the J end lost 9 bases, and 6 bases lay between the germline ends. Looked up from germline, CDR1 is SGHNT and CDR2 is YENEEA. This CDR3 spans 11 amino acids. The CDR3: CASSLGVKAFF. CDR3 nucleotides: TGTGCCAGCAGCTTAGGAGTCAAAGCTTTCTTT.

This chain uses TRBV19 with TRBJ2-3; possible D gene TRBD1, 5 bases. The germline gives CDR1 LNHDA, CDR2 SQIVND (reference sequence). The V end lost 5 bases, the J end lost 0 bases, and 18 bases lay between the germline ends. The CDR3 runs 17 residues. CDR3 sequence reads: CASSRLKTEVSTDTQYF. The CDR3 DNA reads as TGTGCCAGTAGTCGTTTGAAGACAGAGGTTAGCACAGATACGCAGTATTTT.

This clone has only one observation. The CDR3 here is CASSRARQGTSNQPQHF. Here the CDR3 DNA reads TGTGCCAGCAGTAGGGCCCGGCAGGGAACCAGCAATCAGCCCCAGCATTTT. V gene TRBV28 combines with J gene TRBJ1-5, with a possible D match to TRBD1 (5 bases). Trimming stripped 5 bases from V and 1 base from J, with 18 bases between. Germline assignment: CDR1 MDHEN and CDR2 SYDVKM. This CDR3 contains 17 residues. Based on the CDR3 plus reference TRBV28 and TRBJ1-5, the full variable domain is DVKVTQSSRYLVKRTGEKVFLECVQDMDHENMFWYRQDPGLGLRLIYFSYDVKMKEKGDIPEGYSVSREKKERFSLILESASTNQTSMYLCASSRARQGTSNQPQHFGDGTRLSIL.

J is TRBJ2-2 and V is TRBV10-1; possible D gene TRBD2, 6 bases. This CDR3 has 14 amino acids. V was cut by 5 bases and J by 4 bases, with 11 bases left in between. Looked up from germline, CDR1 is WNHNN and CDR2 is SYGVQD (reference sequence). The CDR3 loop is CASSQQGGTGELFF. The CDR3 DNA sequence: TGCGCCAGCAGTCAGCAGGGAGGCACCGGGGAGCTGTTTTTT.

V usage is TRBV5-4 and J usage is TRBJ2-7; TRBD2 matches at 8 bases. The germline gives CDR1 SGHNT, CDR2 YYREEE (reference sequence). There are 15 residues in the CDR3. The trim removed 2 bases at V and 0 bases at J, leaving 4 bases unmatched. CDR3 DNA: TGTGCCAGCAGCTTACAACGGGGGGGCTCCTACGAGCAGTACTTC. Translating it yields CASSLQRGGSYEQYF.

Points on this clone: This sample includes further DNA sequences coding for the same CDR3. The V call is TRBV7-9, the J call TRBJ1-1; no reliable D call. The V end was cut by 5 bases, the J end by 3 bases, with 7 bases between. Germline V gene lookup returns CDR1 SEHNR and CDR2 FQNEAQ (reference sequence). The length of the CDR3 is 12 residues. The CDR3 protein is CASSPRDTEAFF. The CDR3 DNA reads TGTGCCAGCAGCCCCCGGGACACTGAAGCTTTCTTT.